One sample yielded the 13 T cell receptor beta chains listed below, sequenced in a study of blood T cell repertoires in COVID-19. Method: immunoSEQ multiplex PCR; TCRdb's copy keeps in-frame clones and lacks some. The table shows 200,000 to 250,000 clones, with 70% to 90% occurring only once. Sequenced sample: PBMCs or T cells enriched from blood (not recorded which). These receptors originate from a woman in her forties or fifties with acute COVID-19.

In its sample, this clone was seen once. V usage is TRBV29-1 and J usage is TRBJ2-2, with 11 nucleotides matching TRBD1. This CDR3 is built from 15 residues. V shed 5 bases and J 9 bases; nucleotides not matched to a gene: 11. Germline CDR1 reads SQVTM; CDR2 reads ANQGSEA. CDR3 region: CSVTGTGGSHRELFF. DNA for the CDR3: TGCAGCGTTACCGGGACAGGGGGTTCCCACAGGGAGCTGTTTTTT.

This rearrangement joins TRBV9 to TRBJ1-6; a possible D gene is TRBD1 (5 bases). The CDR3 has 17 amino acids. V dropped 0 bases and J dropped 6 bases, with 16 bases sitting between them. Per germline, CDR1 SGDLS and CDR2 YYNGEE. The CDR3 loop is CASSVGVERGLNSPLHF. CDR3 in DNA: TGTGCCAGCAGCGTAGGGGTAGAGAGGGGACTTAATTCACCCCTCCACTTT. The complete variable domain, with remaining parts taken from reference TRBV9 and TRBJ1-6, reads DSGVTQTPKHLITATGQRVTLRCSPRSGDLSVYWYQQSLDQGLQFLIQYYNGEERAKGNILERFSAQQFPDLHSELNLSSLELGDSALYFCASSVGVERGLNSPLHFGNGTRLTVT.

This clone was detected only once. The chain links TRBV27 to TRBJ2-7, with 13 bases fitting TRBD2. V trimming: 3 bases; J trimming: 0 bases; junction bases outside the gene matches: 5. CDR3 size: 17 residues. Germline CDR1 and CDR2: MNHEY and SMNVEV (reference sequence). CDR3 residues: CASSFALAGGSSYEQYF. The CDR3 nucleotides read TGTGCCAGCAGTTTTGCACTAGCGGGAGGGAGCTCCTACGAGCAGTACTTC.

CDR3 loop: CASSIVGQGRADTQYF. The DNA of the CDR3 is TGTGCCAGTAGTATAGTAGGTCAGGGGAGAGCAGATACGCAGTATTTT. V usage is TRBV19 and J usage is TRBJ2-3; possibly TRBD1 for D (6 bases). This CDR3 has 16 amino acids. Trimming took off 1 base at V and 4 bases at J, with 15 bases between the two ends. Per the germline V gene, CDR1 is LNHDA and CDR2 is SQIVND (reference sequence).

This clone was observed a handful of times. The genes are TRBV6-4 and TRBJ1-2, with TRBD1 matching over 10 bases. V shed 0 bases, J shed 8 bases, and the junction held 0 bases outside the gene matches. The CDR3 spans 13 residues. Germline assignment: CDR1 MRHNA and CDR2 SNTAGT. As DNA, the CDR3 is TGTGCCAGCAGTGACTCGACAGGGGGCGGCTACACCTTC. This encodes CASSDSTGGGYTF.

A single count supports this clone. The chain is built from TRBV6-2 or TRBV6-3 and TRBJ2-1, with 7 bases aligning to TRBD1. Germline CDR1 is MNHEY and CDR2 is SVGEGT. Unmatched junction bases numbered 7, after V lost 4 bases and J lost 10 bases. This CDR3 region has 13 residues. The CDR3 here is CASSSQGVSEQFF. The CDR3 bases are TGTGCCAGCAGTTCTCAGGGGGTCAGCGAGCAGTTCTTC.

The CDR3 bases are TGTGCCATCGCGGCAGATTTTTCCTACGAGCAGTACTTC. It codes for CAIAADFSYEQYF. The J gene is TRBJ2-7, the V gene TRBV10-3; no reliable D call. From germline, CDR1 is ENHRY and CDR2 SYGVKD. The CDR3 runs 13 residues. V was trimmed by 8 bases and J by 1 base, leaving 12 bases between them.

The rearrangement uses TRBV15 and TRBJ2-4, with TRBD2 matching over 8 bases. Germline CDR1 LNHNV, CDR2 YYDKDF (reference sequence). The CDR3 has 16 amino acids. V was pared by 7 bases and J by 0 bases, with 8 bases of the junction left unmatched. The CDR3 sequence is CATNPGGAVAKNIQYF. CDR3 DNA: TGTGCCACCAACCCCGGGGGGGCAGTAGCCAAAAACATTCAGTACTTC.

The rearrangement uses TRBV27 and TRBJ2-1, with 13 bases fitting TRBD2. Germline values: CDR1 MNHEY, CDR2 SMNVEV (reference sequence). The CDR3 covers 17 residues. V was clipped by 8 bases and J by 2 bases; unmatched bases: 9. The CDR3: CASSWTSGSGPYNEQFF. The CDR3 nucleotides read TGTGCCAGCTCCTGGACTAGCGGGAGCGGCCCCTACAATGAGCAGTTCTTC.

CDR3 amino acids: CASSVRGTGVINEQFF. The CDR3 nucleotides are TGTGCCAGCAGCGTACGAGGTACGGGAGTTATCAATGAGCAGTTCTTC. V and J are TRBV9 and TRBJ2-1; a weak D match, TRBD2 (6 bases). Between the trimmed V and J ends, which lost 1 base and 6 bases, there was a span of 17 bases. Germline-derived CDR1 and CDR2 are SGDLS and YYNGEE. This CDR3 is 16 amino acids long. Looking up the rest from reference TRBV9 and TRBJ2-1 gives the full variable domain: DSGVTQTPKHLITATGQRVTLRCSPRSGDLSVYWYQQSLDQGLQFLIQYYNGEERAKGNILERFSAQQFPDLHSELNLSSLELGDSALYFCASSVRGTGVINEQFFGPGTRLTVL.

The CDR3 loop reads CASRQGAVYEQYF. DNA of the CDR3: TGTGCCAGCCGACAGGGGGCCGTCTACGAGCAGTACTTC. The chain is built from TRBV6-5 and TRBJ2-7; 10 bases line up with TRBD1. Looked up from germline, CDR1 is MNHEY and CDR2 is SVGAGI. V was pared by 8 bases and J by 3 bases, with 4 bases of the junction left unmatched. CDR3 size: 13 residues.

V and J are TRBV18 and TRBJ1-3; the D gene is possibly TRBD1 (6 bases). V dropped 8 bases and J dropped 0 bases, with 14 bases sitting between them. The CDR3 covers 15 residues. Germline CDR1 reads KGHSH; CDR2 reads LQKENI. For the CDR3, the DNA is TGTGCCAGCCAAGACAGGCCATTCTCTGGAAACACCATATATTTT. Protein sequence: CASQDRPFSGNTIYF.

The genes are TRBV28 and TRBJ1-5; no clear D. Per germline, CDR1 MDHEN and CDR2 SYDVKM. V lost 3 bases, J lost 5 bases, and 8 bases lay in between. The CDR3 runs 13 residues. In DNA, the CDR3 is TGTGCCAGCAGTTTCTCGGGTTATCAGCCCCAGCATTTT. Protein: CASSFSGYQPQHF.